This TCR beta chain was captured by sequencing in a study of regulatory T cells in long-lasting Graves disease. In the study overall: It was over 5 years of antithyroid drugs, with positive TSH receptor antibodies, that meant persistent Graves' disease. Broader study findings: Persistent Graves' patients showed a TCR diversity that was lower than that of newly diagnosed ones. Repertoires from persistent disease leaned toward TRBV28, TRBJ1-2 and TRBJ2-5. Persistent patients had more shared public clonotypes (around 3,000) than new patients (about 970).

For TCR beta, libraries came from iRepertoire HTBI primers and Arm-PCR of CDR3 regions. TCRdb recomputed calls from the multiplex PCR reads with MiXCR, one row per CDR3 protein. The table has hundreds of thousands of distinct CDR3 sequences, around 20% seen once; the top ten hold approximately 7.8%. As for this clonotype: Antigen specificity is unknown. Since no conserved phenylalanine or tryptophan closes the CDR3, a read error is the likely cause.

The V gene's germline CDR1 is LGHDT and CDR2 YNNKEL (reference sequence). This CDR3 has 14 residues. The ends lost 8 bases at V and 7 bases at J; junction bases unmatched: 10. Sample time point: persistent/refractory GD, antithyroid drugs over 5 years with positive TRAb. Researchers made the TCR library from RNA that was extracted from PBMCs. The starting material was peripheral blood mononuclear cells (PBMCs), obtained when the disease was refractory, from a patient treated with antithyroid drugs. The receptor's source is a female donor with Graves disease. V usage is TRBV3-1 and J usage is TRBJ2-2; 7 nucleotides align to TRBD2. The CDR3 sequence: CASGPGRGDGELFL. The CDR3, as DNA: TGTGCCAGCGGACCGGGACGGGGGGACGGGGAGCTGTTTCTT.